This paragraph reports one TCR beta chain. The antigen remains unidentified. This sample is drawn from a study of OX40 agonist ivuxolimab in advanced cancers. Overall study: Dose-escalation patients had hepatocellular carcinoma, melanoma, renal cell or head and neck cancer. Notes on the study in general: The study did not work out the antigen specificity of the expanded peripheral T cells.

This table comes from immunoSEQ multiplex PCR, and its TCRdb copy is limited to in-frame clones, with some not included. The repertoire holds 40,000 to 60,000 clones, with approximately 92% as singletons. The CDR3 runs 17 residues. V gave up 6 bases and J gave up 2 bases; unmatched junction bases: 12. CDR1 and CDR2 from the germline V gene are MDHEN and SYDVKM. The source is an adult with an advanced solid tumor such as melanoma, head and neck, liver or kidney cancer. The material sequenced was CD4+ or CD8+ T cells sorted from blood, taken in a trial of the OX40 agonist ivuxolimab. This chain uses TRBV28 with TRBJ1-5; 8 bases map to TRBD1. DNA for the CDR3: TGTGCCAGCAGGCCGGACAGGGCACGGAATGGCAATCAGCCCCAGCATTTT. Translated, it gives CASRPDRARNGNQPQHF. The full variable domain, rest sourced from reference TRBV28 and TRBJ1-5, is DVKVTQSSRYLVKRTGEKVFLECVQDMDHENMFWYRQDPGLGLRLIYFSYDVKMKEKGDIPEGYSVSREKKERFSLILESASTNQTSMYLCASRPDRARNGNQPQHFGDGTRLSIL.